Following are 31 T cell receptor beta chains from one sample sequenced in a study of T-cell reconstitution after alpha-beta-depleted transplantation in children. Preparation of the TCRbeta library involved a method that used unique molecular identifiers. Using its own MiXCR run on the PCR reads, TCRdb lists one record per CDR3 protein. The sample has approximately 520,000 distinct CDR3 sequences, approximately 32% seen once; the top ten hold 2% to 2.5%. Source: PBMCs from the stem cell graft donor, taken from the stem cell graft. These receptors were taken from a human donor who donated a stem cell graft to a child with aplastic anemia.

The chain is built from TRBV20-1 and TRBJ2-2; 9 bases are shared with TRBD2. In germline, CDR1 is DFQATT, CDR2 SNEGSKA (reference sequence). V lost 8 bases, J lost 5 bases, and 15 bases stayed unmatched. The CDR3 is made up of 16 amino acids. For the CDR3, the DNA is TGCAGTTCCCGTGCGGGAGGGCCCGGTTCGACCGGGGAGCTGTTTTTT. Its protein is CSSRAGGPGSTGELFF.

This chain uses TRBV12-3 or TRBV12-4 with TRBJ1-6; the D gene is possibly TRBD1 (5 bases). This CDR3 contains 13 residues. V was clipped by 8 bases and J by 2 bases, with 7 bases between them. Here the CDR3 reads CASGGTYNSPLHF. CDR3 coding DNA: TGTGCCAGCGGGGGAACCTATAATTCACCCCTCCACTTT.

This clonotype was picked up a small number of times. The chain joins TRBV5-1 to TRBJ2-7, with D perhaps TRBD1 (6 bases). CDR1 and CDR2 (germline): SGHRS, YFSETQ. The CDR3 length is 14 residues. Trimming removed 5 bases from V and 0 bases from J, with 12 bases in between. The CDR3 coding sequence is TGCGCCAGCAGGGGACAACTCATCTCCTACGAGCAGTACTTC. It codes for CASRGQLISYEQYF.

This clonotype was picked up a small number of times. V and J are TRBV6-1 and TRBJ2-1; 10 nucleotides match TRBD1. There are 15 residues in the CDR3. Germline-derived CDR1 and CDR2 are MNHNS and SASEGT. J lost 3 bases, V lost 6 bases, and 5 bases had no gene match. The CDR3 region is CASRTDRGLYNEQFF. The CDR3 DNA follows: TGTGCCAGCAGGACCGACAGGGGGCTCTACAATGAGCAGTTCTTC.

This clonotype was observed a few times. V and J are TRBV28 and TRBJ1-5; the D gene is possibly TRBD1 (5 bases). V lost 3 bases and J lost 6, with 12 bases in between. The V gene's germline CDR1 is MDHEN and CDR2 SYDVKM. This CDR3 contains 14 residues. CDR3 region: CASSFPAGSQPQHF. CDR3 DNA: TGTGCCAGCAGTTTCCCCGCAGGGAGTCAGCCCCAGCATTTT.

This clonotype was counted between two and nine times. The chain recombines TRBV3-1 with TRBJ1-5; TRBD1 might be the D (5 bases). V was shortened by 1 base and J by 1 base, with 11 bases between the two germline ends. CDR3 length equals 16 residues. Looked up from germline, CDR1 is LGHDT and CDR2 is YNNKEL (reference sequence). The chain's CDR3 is CASSQGGTLSNQPQHF. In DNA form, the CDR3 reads TGTGCCAGCAGCCAAGGTGGGACCCTCAGCAATCAGCCCCAGCATTTT. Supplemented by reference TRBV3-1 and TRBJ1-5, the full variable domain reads DTAVSQTPKYLVTQMGNDKSIKCEQNLGHDTMYWYKQDSKKFLKIMFSYNNKELIINETVPNRFSPKSPDKAHLNLHINSLELGDSAVYFCASSQGGTLSNQPQHFGDGTRLSIL.

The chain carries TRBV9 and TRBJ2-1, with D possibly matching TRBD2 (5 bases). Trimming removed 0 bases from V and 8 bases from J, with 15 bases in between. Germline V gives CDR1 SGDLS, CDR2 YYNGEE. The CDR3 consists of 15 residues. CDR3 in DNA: TGTGCCAGCAGCGTAGGGCCACCGGCCGGGGATGAGCAGTTCTTC. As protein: CASSVGPPAGDEQFF.

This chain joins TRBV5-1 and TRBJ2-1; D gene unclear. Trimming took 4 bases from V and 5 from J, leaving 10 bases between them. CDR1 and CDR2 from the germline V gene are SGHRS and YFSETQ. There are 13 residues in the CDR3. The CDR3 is CASSAGSNNEQFF. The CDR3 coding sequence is TGCGCCAGCAGCGCAGGATCGAACAATGAGCAGTTCTTC.

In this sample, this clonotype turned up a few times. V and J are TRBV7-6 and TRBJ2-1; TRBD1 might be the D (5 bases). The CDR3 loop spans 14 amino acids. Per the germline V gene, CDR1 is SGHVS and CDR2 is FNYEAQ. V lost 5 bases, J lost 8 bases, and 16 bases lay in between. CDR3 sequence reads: CASSPEDSRYEQFF. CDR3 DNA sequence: TGTGCCAGCAGCCCAGAAGACAGTCGCTATGAGCAGTTCTTC.

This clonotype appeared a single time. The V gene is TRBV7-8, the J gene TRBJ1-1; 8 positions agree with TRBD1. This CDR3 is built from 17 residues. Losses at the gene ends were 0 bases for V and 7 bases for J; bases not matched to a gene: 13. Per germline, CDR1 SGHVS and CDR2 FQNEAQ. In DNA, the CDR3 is TGTGCCAGCAGCTTAGCGACAGGGGTAGATCCTAGGAGTGAAGCTTTCTTT. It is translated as CASSLATGVDPRSEAFF.

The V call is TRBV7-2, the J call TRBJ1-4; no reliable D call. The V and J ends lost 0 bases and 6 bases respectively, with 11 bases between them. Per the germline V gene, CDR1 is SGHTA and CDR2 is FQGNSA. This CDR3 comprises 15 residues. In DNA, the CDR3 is TGTGCCAGCAGCTTAGCGGGTAGGCTCGATGAAAAACTGTTTTTT. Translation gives CASSLAGRLDEKLFF.

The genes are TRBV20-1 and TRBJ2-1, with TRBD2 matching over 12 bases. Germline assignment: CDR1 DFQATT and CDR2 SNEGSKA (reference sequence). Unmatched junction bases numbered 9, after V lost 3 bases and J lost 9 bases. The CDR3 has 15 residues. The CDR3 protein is CSARAPSGRASEQFF. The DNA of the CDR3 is TGCAGTGCTAGGGCGCCTAGCGGGAGGGCCTCTGAGCAGTTCTTC.

The CDR3 sequence is CATSDLTSGSDTGELFF. CDR3 coding DNA: TGTGCCACCAGTGATTTGACTAGCGGGAGTGACACCGGGGAGCTGTTTTTT. The chain has TRBV24-1 and TRBJ2-2, with 11 positions matching TRBD2. J gave up 3 bases and V 0 bases, and 2 bases lay outside the gene matches. From germline, CDR1 is KGHDR and CDR2 SFDVKD. The CDR3 length is 17 residues.

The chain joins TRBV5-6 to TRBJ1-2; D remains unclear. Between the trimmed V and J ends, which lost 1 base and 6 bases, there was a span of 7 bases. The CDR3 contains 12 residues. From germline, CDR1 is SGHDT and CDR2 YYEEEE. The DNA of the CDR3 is TGTGCCAGCAGCTTGCGCTTGCATGGCTACACCTTC. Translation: CASSLRLHGYTF.

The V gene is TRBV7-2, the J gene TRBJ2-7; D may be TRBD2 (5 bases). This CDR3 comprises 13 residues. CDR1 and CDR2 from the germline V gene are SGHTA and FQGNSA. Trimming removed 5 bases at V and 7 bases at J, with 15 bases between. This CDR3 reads CASSGRDRWEQYF. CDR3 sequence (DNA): TGTGCCAGCAGCGGACGGGATAGATGGGAGCAGTACTTC.

The CDR3 sequence is CASSDDATRSDIQYF. The DNA of the CDR3 is TGTGCCAGCAGTGATGATGCGACTAGGTCCGACATTCAGTACTTC. The chain is built from TRBV25-1 and TRBJ2-4; a possible D gene is TRBD2 (6 bases). The CDR3 has 15 amino acids. CDR1 is MGHDK, CDR2 SYGVNS, per germline. V was pared by 3 bases and J by 8 bases, with 17 bases between.

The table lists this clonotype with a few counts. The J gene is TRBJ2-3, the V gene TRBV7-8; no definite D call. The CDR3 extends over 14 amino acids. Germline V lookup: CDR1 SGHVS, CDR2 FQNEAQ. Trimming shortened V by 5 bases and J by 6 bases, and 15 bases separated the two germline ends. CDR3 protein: CASSPQPPPDTQYF. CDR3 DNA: TGTGCCAGCAGCCCCCAGCCCCCTCCGGATACGCAGTATTTT.

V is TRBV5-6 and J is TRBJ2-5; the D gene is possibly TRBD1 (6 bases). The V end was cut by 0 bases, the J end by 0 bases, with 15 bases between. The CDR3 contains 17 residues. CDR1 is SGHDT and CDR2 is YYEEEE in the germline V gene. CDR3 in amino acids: CASSLVMGTQYQETQYF. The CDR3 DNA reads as TGTGCCAGCAGCTTGGTAATGGGGACACAGTACCAAGAGACCCAGTACTTC. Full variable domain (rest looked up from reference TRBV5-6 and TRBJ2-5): DAGVTQSPTHLIKTRGQQVTLRCSPKSGHDTVSWYQQALGQGPQFIFQYYEEEERQRGNFPDRFSGHQFPNYSSELNVNALLLGDSALYLCASSLVMGTQYQETQYFGPGTRLLVL.

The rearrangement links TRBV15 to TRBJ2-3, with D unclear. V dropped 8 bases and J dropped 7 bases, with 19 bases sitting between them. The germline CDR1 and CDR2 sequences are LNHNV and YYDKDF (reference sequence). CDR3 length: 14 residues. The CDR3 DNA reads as TGTGCCACCGGACGCGGCGGCAGCCCTAATACGCAGTATTTT. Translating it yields CATGRGGSPNTQYF.

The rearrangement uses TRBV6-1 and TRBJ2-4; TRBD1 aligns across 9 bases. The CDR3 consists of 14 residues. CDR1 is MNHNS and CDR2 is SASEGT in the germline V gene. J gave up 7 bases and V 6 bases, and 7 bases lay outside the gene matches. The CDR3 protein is CASRPGTGSNIQYF. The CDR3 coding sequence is TGTGCCAGCAGACCGGGGACAGGGTCGAACATTCAGTACTTC.

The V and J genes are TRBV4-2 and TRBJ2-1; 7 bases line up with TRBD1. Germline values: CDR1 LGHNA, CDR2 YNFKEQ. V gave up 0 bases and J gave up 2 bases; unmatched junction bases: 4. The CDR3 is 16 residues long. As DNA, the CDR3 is TGTGCCAGCAGCCAAGAGGGTGGGACAGCCTACAATGAGCAGTTCTTC. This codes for CASSQEGGTAYNEQFF.

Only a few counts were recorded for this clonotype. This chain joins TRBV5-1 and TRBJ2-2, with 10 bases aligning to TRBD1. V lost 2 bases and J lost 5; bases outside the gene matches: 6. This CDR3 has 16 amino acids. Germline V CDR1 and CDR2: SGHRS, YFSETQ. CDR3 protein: CASSFGTGDRTGELFF. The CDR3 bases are TGCGCCAGCAGCTTCGGGACAGGGGATCGAACCGGGGAGCTGTTTTTT.

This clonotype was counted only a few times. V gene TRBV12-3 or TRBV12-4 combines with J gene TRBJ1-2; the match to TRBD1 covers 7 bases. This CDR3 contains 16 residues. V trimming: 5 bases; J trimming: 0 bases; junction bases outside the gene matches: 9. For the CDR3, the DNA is TGTGCCAGCAGTCCCAACCGGGACAGCGCTAACTATGGCTACACCTTC. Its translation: CASSPNRDSANYGYTF.

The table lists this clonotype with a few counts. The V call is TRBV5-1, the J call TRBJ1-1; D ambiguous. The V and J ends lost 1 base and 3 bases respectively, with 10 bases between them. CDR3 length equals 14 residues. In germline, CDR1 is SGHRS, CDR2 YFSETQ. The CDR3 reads CASSLSGWDTEAFF. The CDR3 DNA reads TGCGCCAGCAGCTTGTCGGGGTGGGACACTGAAGCTTTCTTT.

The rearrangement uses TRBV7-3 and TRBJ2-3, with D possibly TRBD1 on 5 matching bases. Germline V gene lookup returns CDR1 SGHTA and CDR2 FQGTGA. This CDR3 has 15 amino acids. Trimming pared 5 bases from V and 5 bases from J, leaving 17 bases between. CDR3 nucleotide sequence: TGTGCCAGCAGCACATCAGGGATGATCGGAGATACGCAGTATTTT. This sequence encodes CASSTSGMIGDTQYF.

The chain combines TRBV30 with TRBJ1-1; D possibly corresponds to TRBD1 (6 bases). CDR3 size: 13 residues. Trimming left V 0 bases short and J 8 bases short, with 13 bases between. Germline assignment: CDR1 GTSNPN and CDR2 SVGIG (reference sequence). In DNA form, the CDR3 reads TGTGCCTGGAGTGTATTGGGGGGCCGCGAAGCTTTCTTT. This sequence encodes CAWSVLGGREAFF.

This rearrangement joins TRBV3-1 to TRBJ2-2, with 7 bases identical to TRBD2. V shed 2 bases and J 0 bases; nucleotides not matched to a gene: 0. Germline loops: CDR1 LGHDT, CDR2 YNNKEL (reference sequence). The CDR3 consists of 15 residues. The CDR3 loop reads CASSQTSANTGELFF. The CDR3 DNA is TGTGCCAGCAGCCAAACTAGCGCGAACACCGGGGAGCTGTTTTTT.

The CDR3 is CASSLSKGDANTGELFF. The DNA for the CDR3 is TGTGCCAGCAGTTTATCGAAGGGGGACGCGAACACCGGGGAGCTGTTTTTT. This sequence joins TRBV27 and TRBJ2-2; tentatively, D is TRBD1 (6 bases). The ends were cut back, 0 bases at V and 0 bases at J, with 11 bases in the middle. The germline V gene encodes CDR1 MNHEY and CDR2 SMNVEV (reference sequence). The CDR3 spans 17 residues.

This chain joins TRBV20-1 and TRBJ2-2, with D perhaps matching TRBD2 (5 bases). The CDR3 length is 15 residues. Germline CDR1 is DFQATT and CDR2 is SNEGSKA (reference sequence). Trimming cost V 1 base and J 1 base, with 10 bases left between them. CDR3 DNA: TGCAGTGCTAGAGGAAGTAGCGTGAACACCGGGGAGCTGTTTTTT. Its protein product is CSARGSSVNTGELFF.

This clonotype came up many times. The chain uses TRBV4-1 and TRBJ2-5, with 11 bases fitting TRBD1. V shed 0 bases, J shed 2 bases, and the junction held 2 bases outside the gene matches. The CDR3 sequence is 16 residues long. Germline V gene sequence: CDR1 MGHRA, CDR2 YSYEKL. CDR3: CASSQDRDRGQETQYF. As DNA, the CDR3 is TGCGCCAGCAGCCAAGACCGGGACAGGGGGCAAGAGACCCAGTACTTC.

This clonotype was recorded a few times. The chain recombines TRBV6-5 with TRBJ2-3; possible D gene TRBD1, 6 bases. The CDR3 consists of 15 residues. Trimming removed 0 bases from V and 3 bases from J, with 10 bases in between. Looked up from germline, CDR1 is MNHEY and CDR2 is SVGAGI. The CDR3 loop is CASSYSGRGTDTQYF. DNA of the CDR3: TGTGCCAGCAGTTACTCTGGCAGGGGTACAGATACGCAGTATTTT.